The entry below gives a single T cell receptor (beta chain) sequence along with its context. This sample was taken from a study of T-cell memory formation after mild COVID-19. Each CDR3 protein is one row after TCRdb ran MiXCR on the 5' RACE reads. The table has approximately 89,000 distinct CDR3 sequences, around 13% seen once. Germline V gives CDR1 SGHAT, CDR2 FQNNGV. The CDR3 is 17 amino acids. The V end lost 5 bases, the J end lost 8 bases, and 25 bases lay between the germline ends. This TCR came from a man aged 18 to 30 who had mild COVID-19 (a few samples of this study predate the infection). Cell type and time point are not known. V gene TRBV11-2 combines with J gene TRBJ2-1, with D possibly being TRBD1 or TRBD2 (6 bases each). The sample consisted of PBMCs or a T cell subset sorted from them (not recorded which). CDR3 in amino acids: CASSPYPKRGPGDEQFF. CDR3 DNA: TGTGCCAGCAGCCCATATCCTAAACGGGGGCCCGGGGATGAGCAGTTCTTC.